This TCR beta chain was sequenced during a study of blood T cell repertoires in COVID-19 (dated by TCRdb to 2019 to 2021). Background on the whole study: Collaborator samples came from the United States, Italy and Spain and covered acute and convalescent phases of COVID-19. The prospective study material was composed of cDNA or gDNA derived from T cells, B-cell-depleted T cells, or PBMCs. Deeply sampled blood TCRbeta repertoires from subjects exposed to, actively infected with, or recovered from COVID-19 were included in the dataset. The repertoires were released in a freely available public database intended as a resource for research on the immune response to SARS-CoV-2. Samples were obtained from the ongoing ImmuneRACE study (first 160 participants) and from about 1,300 subjects provided by 6 global collaborators. Nearly every sample came with metadata listing a de-identified subject ID, COVID-19 status, age in years and sex. HLA class I and class II types, where available, came from metadata supplied by the sample provider rather than from assay-based typing. Overall results and qualifications from the work: How much clinical and demographic metadata was included differed by source and by participant, and the metadata was provided uncurated.

Collaborating institutions collected whole blood in K2EDTA tubes following their own protocols. For TCRbeta analysis, collaborators shipped samples as frozen whole blood, isolated PBMCs, or DNA extracted from either of those sample types. In the case of this clone: The antigen it binds to is not known. No base-level quality is on record; no much larger clone is a single base apart.

TCRbeta CDR3 regions were amplified from genomic DNA by means of the immunoSEQ Assay, a bias-controlled multiplex PCR. In the paper's pipeline: The number of nucleated cells in each sample was estimated from the amplification of reference gene primers within the assay. To quantify the absolute abundance of each unique TCRbeta CDR3 rearrangement, sequence reads were collapsed and filtered. For each sample, productive Simpson clonality was calculated as the square root of Simpson's diversity index over productive rearrangements. TCRdb retrieved this table from immuneACCESS and kept in-frame rearrangements only. Not all clones are present; in checked studies, unresolved V genes account for under half, and no reason is known for the remainder. The V and J calls and clone size were taken over from that table, and D and trimming were inferred from the DNA. The sample table contains over 150,000 clones; only one count was recorded for less than 95% of them. The top ten constitute roughly 0.51% of the sample.

The V and J ends are trimmed by 11 bases and 5 bases, leaving 21 bases between them. The CDR3 goes from the cysteine to the phenylalanine over 15 residues. The DNA shown is the 45-base CDR3, in frame from base 1. Looking up the germline V gene yields CDR1 LGHNA and CDR2 YNFKEQ. Input material: peripheral blood. The TCR originated in a middle-aged man with acute or convalescent COVID-19. The V and J genes are TRBV4-2 and TRBJ2-2; tentative D gene TRBD1, with 6 bases matching. Here the CDR3 is given as CASALRGSRTGELFF. The nucleotide sequence reads TGTGCCTCAGCCTTGAGGGGGAGTAGGACCGGGGAGCTGTTTTTT.